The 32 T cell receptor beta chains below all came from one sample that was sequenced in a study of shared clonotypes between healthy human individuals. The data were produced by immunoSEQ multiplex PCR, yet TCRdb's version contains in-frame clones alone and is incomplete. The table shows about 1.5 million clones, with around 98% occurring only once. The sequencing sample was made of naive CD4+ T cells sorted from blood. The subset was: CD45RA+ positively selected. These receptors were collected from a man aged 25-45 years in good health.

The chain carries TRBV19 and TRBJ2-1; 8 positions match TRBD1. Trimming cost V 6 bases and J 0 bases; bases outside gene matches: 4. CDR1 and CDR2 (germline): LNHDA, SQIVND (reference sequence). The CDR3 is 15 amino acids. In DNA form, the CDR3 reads TGTGCCAGTAGATCTACAGGGGGCTCCTACAATGAGCAGTTCTTC. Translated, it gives CASRSTGGSYNEQFF. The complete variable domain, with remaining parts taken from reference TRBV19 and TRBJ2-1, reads DGGITQSPKYLFRKEGQNVTLSCEQNLNHDAMYWYRQDPGQGLRLIYYSQIVNDFQKGDIAEGYSVSREKKESFPLTVTSAQKNPTAFYLCASRSTGGSYNEQFFGPGTRLTVL.

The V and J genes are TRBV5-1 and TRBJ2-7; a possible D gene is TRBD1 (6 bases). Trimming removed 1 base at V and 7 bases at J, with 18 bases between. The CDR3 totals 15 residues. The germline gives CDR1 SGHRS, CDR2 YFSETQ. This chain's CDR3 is CASSLSLNRAREQYF. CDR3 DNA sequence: TGCGCCAGCAGCTTGAGTCTTAACAGGGCAAGGGAGCAGTACTTC.

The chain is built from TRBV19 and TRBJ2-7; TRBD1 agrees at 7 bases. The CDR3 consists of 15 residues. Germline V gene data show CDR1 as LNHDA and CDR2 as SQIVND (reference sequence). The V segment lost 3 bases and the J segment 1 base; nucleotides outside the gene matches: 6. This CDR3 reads CASSITYRGSYEQYF. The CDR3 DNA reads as TGTGCCAGTAGTATCACCTACAGGGGTTCCTACGAGCAGTACTTC.

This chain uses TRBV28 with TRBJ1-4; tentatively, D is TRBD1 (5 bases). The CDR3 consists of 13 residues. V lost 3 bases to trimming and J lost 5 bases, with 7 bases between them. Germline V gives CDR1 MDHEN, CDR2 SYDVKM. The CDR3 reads CASSFRDNEKLFF. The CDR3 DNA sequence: TGTGCCAGCAGTTTCCGGGACAATGAAAAACTGTTTTTT. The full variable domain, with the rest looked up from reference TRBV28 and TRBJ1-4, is DVKVTQSSRYLVKRTGEKVFLECVQDMDHENMFWYRQDPGLGLRLIYFSYDVKMKEKGDIPEGYSVSREKKERFSLILESASTNQTSMYLCASSFRDNEKLFFGSGTQLSVL.

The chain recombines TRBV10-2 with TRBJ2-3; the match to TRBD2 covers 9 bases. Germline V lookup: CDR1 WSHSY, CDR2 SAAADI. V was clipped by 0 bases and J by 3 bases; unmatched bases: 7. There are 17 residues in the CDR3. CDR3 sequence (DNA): TGCGCCAGCAGTGAGTCGACCCGCGGGAGGGCGACAGATACGCAGTATTTT. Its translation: CASSESTRGRATDTQYF.

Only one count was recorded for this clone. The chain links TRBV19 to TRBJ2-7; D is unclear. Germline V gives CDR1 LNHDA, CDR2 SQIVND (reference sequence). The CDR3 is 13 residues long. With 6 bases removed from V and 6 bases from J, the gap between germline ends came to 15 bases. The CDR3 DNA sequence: TGTGCCAGTAGCGGGCACCTCGCGACCGAGCAGTACTTC. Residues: CASSGHLATEQYF.

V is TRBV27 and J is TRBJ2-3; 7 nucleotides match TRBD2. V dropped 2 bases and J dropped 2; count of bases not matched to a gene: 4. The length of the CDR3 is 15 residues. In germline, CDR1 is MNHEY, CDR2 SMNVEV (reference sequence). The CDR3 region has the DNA TGTGCCAGCAGTTTAAGGGGACTACCCACAGATACGCAGTATTTT. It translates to CASSLRGLPTDTQYF.

The CDR3 DNA is TGTGCCAGCAGCTTAAATCGGGGGGCAATGAGCAATCAGCCCCAGCATTTT. This translates into CASSLNRGAMSNQPQHF. The chain joins TRBV5-6 to TRBJ1-5; D is possibly TRBD1 (6 bases). In germline, CDR1 is SGHDT, CDR2 YYEEEE. This CDR3 has 17 residues. Deletions cut 2 bases from V and 1 base from J, with 16 bases between.

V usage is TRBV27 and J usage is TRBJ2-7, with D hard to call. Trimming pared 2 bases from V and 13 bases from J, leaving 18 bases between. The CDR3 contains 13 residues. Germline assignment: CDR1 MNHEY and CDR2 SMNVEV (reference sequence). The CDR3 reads CASSLNSDTPTYF. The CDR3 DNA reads TGTGCCAGCAGTTTAAATTCCGACACCCCAACTTACTTC.

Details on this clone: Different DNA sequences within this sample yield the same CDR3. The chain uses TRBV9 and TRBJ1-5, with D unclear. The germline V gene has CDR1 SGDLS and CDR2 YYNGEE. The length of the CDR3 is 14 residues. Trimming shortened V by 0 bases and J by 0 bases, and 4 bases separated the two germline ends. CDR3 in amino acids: CASSVGGSNQPQHF. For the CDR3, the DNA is TGTGCCAGCAGCGTAGGGGGTAGCAATCAGCCCCAGCATTTT.

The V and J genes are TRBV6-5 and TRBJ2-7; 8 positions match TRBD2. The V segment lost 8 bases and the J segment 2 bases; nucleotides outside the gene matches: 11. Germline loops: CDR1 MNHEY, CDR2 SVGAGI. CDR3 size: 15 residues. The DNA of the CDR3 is TGTGCCAGCGGGGCCCGGGCTAGCGGGCCCTACGAGCAGTACTTC. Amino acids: CASGARASGPYEQYF.

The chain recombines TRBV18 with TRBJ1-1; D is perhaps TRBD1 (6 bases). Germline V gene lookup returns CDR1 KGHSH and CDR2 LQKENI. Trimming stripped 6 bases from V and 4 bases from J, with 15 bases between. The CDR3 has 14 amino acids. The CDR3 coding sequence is TGTGCCAGCTCCCCGAACAGGGACGGCACTGAAGCTTTCTTT. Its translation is CASSPNRDGTEAFF.

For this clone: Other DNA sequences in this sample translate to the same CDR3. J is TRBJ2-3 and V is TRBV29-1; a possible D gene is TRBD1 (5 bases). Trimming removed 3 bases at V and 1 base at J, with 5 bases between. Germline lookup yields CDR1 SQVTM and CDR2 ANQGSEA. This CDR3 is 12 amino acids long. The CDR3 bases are TGCAGCGTTGACAGGGGCACAGATACGCAGTATTTT. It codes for CSVDRGTDTQYF.

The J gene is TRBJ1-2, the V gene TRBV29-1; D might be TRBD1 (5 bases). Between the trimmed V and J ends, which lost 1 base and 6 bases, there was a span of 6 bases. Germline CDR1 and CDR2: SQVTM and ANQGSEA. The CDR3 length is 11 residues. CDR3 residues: CSVEVGDGYTF. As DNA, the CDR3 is TGCAGCGTTGAAGTGGGGGATGGCTACACCTTC.

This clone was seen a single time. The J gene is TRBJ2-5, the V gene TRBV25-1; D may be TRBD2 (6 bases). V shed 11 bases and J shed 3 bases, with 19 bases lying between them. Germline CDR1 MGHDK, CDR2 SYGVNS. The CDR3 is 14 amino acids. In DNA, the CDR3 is TGTGCCCTAAAGGGAGGAGCGTTGGAAGAGACCCAGTACTTC. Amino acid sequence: CALKGGALEETQYF.

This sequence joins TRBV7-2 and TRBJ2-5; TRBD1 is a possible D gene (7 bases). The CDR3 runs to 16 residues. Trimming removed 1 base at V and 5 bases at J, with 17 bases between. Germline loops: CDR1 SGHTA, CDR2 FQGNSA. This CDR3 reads CASSLGGRGDLETQYF. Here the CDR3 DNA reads TGTGCCAGCAGCTTAGGAGGCAGGGGGGACCTGGAGACCCAGTACTTC.

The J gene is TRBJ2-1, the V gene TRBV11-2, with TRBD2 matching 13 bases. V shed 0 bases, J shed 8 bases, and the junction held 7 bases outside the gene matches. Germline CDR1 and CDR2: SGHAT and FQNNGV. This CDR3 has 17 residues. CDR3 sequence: CASSLDPGLAGAYEQFF. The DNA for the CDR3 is TGTGCCAGCAGCTTAGATCCTGGACTAGCGGGAGCATATGAGCAGTTCTTC. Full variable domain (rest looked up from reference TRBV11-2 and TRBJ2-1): EAGVAQSPRYKIIEKRQSVAFWCNPISGHATLYWYQQILGQGPKLLIQFQNNGVVDDSQLPKDRFSAERLKGVDSTLKIQPAKLEDSAVYLCASSLDPGLAGAYEQFFGPGTRLTVL.

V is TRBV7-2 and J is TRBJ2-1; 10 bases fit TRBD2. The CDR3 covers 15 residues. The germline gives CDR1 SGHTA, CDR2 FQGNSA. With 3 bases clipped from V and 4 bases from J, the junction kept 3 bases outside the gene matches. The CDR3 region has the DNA TGTGCCAGCAGCTTGGGACTAGCGTTTTACAATGAGCAGTTCTTC. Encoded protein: CASSLGLAFYNEQFF.

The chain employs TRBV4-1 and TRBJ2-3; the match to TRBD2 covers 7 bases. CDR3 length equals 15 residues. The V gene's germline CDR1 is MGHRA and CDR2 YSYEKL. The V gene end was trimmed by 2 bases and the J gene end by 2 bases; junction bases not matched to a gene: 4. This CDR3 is CASSQSGAFTDTQYF. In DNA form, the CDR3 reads TGCGCCAGCAGCCAAAGCGGGGCCTTCACAGATACGCAGTATTTT.

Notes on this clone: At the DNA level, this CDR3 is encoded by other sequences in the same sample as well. CDR3: CASSLSGRGTDTQYF. The CDR3 DNA sequence: TGTGCCAGCAGCCTTAGCGGGAGAGGCACAGATACGCAGTATTTT. V is TRBV28 and J is TRBJ2-3, with TRBD2 matching 9 bases. J lost 1 base, V lost 6 bases, and 5 bases had no gene match. This CDR3 comprises 15 residues. The germline gives CDR1 MDHEN, CDR2 SYDVKM.

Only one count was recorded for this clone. CDR3 nucleotides: TGTGCCAGCTCACCTGAAGGGGCCGTGGGGGCAACTAATGAAAAACTGTTTTTT. Translated, it gives CASSPEGAVGATNEKLFF. The chain has TRBV18 and TRBJ1-4, with a tentative D call TRBD1 (5 bases). Germline CDR1 KGHSH, CDR2 LQKENI. Trimming cost V 3 bases and J 0 bases, with 17 bases left between them. This CDR3 is 18 amino acids long.

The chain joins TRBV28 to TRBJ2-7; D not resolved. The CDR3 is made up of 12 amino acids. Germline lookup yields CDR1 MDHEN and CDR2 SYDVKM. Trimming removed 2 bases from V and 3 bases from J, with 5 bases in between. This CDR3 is CASSLKNYEQYF. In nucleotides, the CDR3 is TGTGCCAGCAGTTTAAAAAACTACGAGCAGTACTTC.

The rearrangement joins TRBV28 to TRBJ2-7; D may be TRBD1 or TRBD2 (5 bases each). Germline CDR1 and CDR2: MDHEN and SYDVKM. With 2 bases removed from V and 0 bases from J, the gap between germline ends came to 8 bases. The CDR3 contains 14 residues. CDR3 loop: CASSLRDLSYEQYF. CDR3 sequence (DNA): TGTGCCAGCAGTTTAAGGGACCTCTCCTACGAGCAGTACTTC.

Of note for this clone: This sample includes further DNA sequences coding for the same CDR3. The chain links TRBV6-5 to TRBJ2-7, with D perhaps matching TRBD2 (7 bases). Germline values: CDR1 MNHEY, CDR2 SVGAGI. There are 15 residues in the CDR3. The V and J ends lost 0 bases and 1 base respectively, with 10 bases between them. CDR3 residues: CASSYSGGGSYEQYF. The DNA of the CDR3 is TGTGCCAGCAGTTACTCAGGGGGAGGGTCCTACGAGCAGTACTTC.

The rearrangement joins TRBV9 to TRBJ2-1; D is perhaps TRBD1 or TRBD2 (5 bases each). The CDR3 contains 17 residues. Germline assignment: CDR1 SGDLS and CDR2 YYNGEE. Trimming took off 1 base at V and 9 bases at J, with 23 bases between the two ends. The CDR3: CASSVRGGSSPLGEQFF. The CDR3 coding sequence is TGTGCCAGCAGCGTACGGGGCGGCTCCTCCCCTCTGGGTGAGCAGTTCTTC.

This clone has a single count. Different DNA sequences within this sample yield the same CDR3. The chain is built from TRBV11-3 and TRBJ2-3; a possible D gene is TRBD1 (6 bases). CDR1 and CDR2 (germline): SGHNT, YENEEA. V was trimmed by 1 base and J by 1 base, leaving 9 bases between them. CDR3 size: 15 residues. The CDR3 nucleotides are TGTGCCAGCAGCTTAGGGGGGCGGGGCACAGATACGCAGTATTTT. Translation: CASSLGGRGTDTQYF. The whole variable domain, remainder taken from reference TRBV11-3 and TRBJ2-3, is EAGVVQSPRYKIIEKKQPVAFWCNPISGHNTLYWYLQNLGQGPELLIRYENEEAVDDSQLPKDRFSAERLKGVDSTLKIQPAELGDSAVYLCASSLGGRGTDTQYFGPGTRLTVL.

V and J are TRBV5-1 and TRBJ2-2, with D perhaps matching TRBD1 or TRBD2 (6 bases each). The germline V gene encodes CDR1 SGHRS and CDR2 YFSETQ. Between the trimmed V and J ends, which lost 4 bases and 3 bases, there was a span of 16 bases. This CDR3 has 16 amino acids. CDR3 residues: CASSPGGLADTGELFF. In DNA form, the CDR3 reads TGCGCCAGCAGCCCCGGGGGCTTAGCGGACACCGGGGAGCTGTTTTTT.

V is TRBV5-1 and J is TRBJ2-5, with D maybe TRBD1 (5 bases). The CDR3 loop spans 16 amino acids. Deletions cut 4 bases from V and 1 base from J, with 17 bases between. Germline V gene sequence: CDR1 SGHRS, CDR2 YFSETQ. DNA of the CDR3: TGCGCCAGCAGCACAATCCCAGGGATCCTCCAAGAGACCCAGTACTTC. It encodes CASSTIPGILQETQYF.

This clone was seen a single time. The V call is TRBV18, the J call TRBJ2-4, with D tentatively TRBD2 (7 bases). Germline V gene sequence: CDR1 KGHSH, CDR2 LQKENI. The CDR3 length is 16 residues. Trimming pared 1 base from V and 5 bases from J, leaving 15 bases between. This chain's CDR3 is CASSPQDRGAQNIQYF. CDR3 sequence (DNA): TGTGCCAGCTCACCACAGGACCGGGGGGCCCAAAACATTCAGTACTTC.

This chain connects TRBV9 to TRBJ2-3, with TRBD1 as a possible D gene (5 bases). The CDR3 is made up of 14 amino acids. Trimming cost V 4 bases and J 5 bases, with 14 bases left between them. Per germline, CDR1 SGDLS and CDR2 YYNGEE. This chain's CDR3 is CASSTLLRGDTQYF. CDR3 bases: TGTGCCAGCAGCACTCTACTAAGGGGAGATACGCAGTATTTT. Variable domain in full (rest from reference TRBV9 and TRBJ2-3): DSGVTQTPKHLITATGQRVTLRCSPRSGDLSVYWYQQSLDQGLQFLIQYYNGEERAKGNILERFSAQQFPDLHSELNLSSLELGDSALYFCASSTLLRGDTQYFGPGTRLTVL.

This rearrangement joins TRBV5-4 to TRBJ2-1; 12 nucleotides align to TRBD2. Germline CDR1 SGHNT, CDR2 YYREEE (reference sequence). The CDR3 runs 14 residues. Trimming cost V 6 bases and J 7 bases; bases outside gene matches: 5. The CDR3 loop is CASKRLAGENEQFF. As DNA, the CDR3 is TGTGCCAGCAAAAGACTAGCGGGAGAAAATGAGCAGTTCTTC. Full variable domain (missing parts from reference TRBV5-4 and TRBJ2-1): ETGVTQSPTHLIKTRGQQVTLRCSSQSGHNTVSWYQQALGQGPQFIFQYYREEENGRGNFPPRFSGLQFPNYSSELNVNALELDDSALYLCASKRLAGENEQFFGPGTRLTVL.

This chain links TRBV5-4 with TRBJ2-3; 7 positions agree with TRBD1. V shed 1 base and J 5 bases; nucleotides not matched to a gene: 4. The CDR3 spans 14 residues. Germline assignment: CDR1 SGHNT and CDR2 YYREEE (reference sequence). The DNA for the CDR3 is TGTGCCAGCAGCTTGTGGCAGGGGGAAGATACGCAGTATTTT. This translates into CASSLWQGEDTQYF.